This T cell receptor (beta chain) was recovered during a study of Graves' ophthalmopathy and Graves' hyperthyroidism. Overall study results and limits: The blood repertoire also included most expanded thyroid clonotypes above 0.001 frequency.

This clonotype was counted ten times or more. Antigen unknown. The sequenced template was RNA, covering the TCR beta CDR3 region. Scientists carried out first-round RT-PCR using HTBI primers and then a second-round multiplex PCR. TCRdb recomputed calls from the multiplex PCR reads with MiXCR, one row per CDR3 protein. The sample includes about 220,000 distinct CDR3 sequences, 20% to 25% of them seen just once. Germline V gene lookup returns CDR1 MDHEN and CDR2 SYDVKM. V shed 6 bases, J shed 6 bases, and the junction held 9 bases outside the gene matches. The CDR3 extends over 14 amino acids. The receptor's source is a woman aged 45 to 65 with Graves' ophthalmopathy. The chain recombines TRBV28 with TRBJ2-5; 8 nucleotides line up with TRBD1. Sequenced input: peripheral blood. The CDR3 coding sequence is TGTGCCAGCAGCCCTGCAGGGGGCTTGAAGACCCAGTACTTC. Its translation: CASSPAGGLKTQYF.